This TCR beta chain was identified during a study of T cell repertoires in cytomegalovirus infection. TCRdb re-called the reads through MiXCR, storing one row per CDR3 protein. The table lists about 740,000 distinct CDR3 sequences, 35% of them singletons. The CDR3 loop spans 18 amino acids. The V end lost 4 bases, the J end lost 7 bases, and 24 bases lay between the germline ends. The germline gives CDR1 SGHDT, CDR2 YYEEEE. Source material: PBMCs. The rearrangement uses TRBV5-6 and TRBJ1-6, with a possible D match to TRBD1 (5 bases). The sequence was obtained from a human donor in good health (CMV status not recorded). Some clones in this sample may be carry-over from other donors' samples. The CDR3 region has the DNA TGTGCCAGCAGCCCATTTCGGCGGACCAGTGCAGGGAATTCACCCCTCCACTTT. As protein: CASSPFRRTSAGNSPLHF.